Included here is one T cell receptor (beta chain) sequence, with context. Its antigen is unidentified. This sample stems from a study of shared clonotypes between healthy human individuals. Study-level results: All-four-donor shared clonotypes had higher generation probabilities than non-shared clonotypes did.

Repertoires were generated with immunoSEQ multiplex PCR, while TCRdb's copy carries only in-frame clones and drops some. The sample records about 2,500,000 clones, about 92% being singletons. Trimming stripped 0 bases from V and 0 bases from J, with 13 bases between. The CDR3 extends over 16 amino acids. CDR1 and CDR2 (germline): GTSNPN, SVGIG (reference sequence). This chain joins TRBV30 and TRBJ2-3; TRBD1 might be the D (5 bases). The material sequenced was naive CD4+ T cells sorted from blood. Indicated subset: CD45RA+ positively selected. The sequence was obtained from a man younger than 35 in good health. CDR3: CAWSVPGKASTDTQYF. The CDR3 DNA reads as TGTGCCTGGAGTGTACCAGGGAAGGCTAGCACAGATACGCAGTATTTT.